This T cell receptor beta chain comes out of a study of cytomegalovirus exposure and HLA in healthy donors. With 60 Vbeta and 13 Jbeta primers, the PCR was carried out. Only in-frame clones appear in the TCRdb table, and some are missing; sequencing was by immunoSEQ multiplex PCR. The profile shows about 110,000 clones, roughly 71% of them singletons. J gave up 9 bases and V 6 bases, and 10 bases lay outside the gene matches. In germline, CDR1 is SQVTM, CDR2 ANQGSEA. This CDR3 comprises 13 residues. The chain links TRBV29-1 to TRBJ2-1, with 8 bases matching TRBD2. The material sequenced was PBMCs. This TCR came from a man aged 40-49 years in good health and CMV-seropositive. Written as DNA, the CDR3 is TGCAGCGTCCGGACTAGCAATAGAGGTGAGCAGTTCTTC. It codes for CSVRTSNRGEQFF.